These T cell receptor beta chains were read from a single sample in a study of early T cells in non-severe SARS-CoV-2 infection. From the 5' RACE reads, TCRdb called clonotypes with MiXCR, one entry per CDR3 protein. The profile shows roughly 90,000 distinct CDR3 sequences, about 14% of them singletons. The sample consisted of whole blood. The receptors here all came from an adult who was a healthcare worker with PCR-confirmed SARS-CoV-2 infection or an uninfected control (not recorded which). CDR3s include the opening cysteine and the closing phenylalanine or tryptophan. The D gene is left open where the match is weak. Clone size is shown for a subset of rows, as once, few, many or a class of expanded clone.

d_call j_call v_call clone_size cdr3_aa cdr3_nt
NA TRBJ1-1 TRBV29-1 NA CSVVEGGNTEAFF TGCAGCGTTGTGGAGGGGGGGAACACTGAAGCTTTCTTT
NA TRBJ1-2 TRBV4-1 few CASKPRSAGDYGYTF TGCGCCAGCAAGCCAAGATCGGCGGGTGACTATGGCTACACCTTC
NA TRBJ2-3 TRBV7-6 many CASSLEIGGTDTQYF TGTGCCAGCAGCTTAGAAATCGGGGGCACAGATACGCAGTATTTT
TRBD1 TRBJ1-6 TRBV20-1 few CSARTGQHNSPLHF TGCAGTGCTAGGACAGGGCAACATAATTCACCCCTCCACTTT
TRBD1 TRBJ1-2 TRBV7-9 many CASSLMGQENYGYTF TGCGCCAGCAGCTTAATGGGACAGGAGAACTATGGCTACACCTTC
TRBD2 TRBJ2-7 TRBV27 NA CASIYRAGGYEQYF TGTGCCAGCATTTACAGGGCGGGAGGTTACGAGCAGTACTTC
TRBD2 TRBJ2-3 TRBV7-2 NA CASSFPSWRLAGGSDTQYF TGTGCCAGCAGCTTTCCCTCTTGGCGGCTAGCGGGAGGATCAGATACGCAGTATTTT
NA TRBJ1-6 TRBV19 NA CASARDSTRGSPLHF TGTGCCAGTGCTAGGGACTCGACGAGGGGTTCACCCCTCCACTTT
NA TRBJ2-2 TRBV5-1 NA CASSHRVSGELFF TGCGCCAGCAGCCACAGGGTATCTGGGGAGCTGTTTTTT
TRBD2 TRBJ2-3 TRBV7-6 NA CASSLLAGEADTQYF TGTGCCAGCAGCCTACTAGCGGGGGAGGCAGATACGCAGTATTTT
NA TRBJ1-3 TRBV7-9 NA CASSLASRNTIYF TGTGCCAGCAGCTTGGCATCGAGAAACACCATATATTTT
NA TRBJ2-2 TRBV4-1 many CASSPLRGGTGELFF TGCGCCAGCAGCCCTCTACGGGGTGGCACCGGGGAGCTGTTTTTT
TRBD1 TRBJ1-6 TRBV3-1 few CATGTGVSPLHF TGTGCCACCGGGACAGGGGTCTCACCCCTCCACTTT
TRBD2 TRBJ2-1 TRBV6-5 few CASSKGRVAYNEQFF TGTGCCAGCAGTAAGGGGAGGGTGGCCTACAATGAGCAGTTCTTC
TRBD2 TRBJ2-7 TRBV12-3/TRBV12-4 NA CASSSGGNYEQYF TGTGCCAGCAGTAGCGGGGGGAACTACGAGCAGTACTTC
NA TRBJ2-2 TRBV9 few CASSVVRGSNTGELFF TGTGCCAGCAGCGTAGTGAGGGGTTCGAACACCGGGGAGCTGTTTTTT
NA TRBJ2-3 TRBV28 few CASSFGGRKGSTDTQYF TGTGCCAGCAGTTTCGGGGGACGGAAGGGTAGCACAGATACGCAGTATTTT
TRBD1 TRBJ1-1 TRBV5-1 NA CASSPGQGGAEAFF TGCGCCAGCAGCCCCGGACAGGGGGGGGCTGAAGCTTTCTTT
NA TRBJ1-6 TRBV10-3 many CAITPGPVRNSPLHF TGTGCCATCACCCCCGGACCCGTCCGGAATTCACCCCTCCACTTT
TRBD1 TRBJ2-1 TRBV7-2 NA CASSPSTVGTGGHEQFF TGTGCCAGCAGCCCTAGCACCGTGGGGACAGGGGGCCATGAGCAGTTCTTC
NA TRBJ2-5 TRBV6-2/TRBV6-3 few CASSYPSQAGRRETQYF TGTGCCAGCAGTTACCCTAGCCAGGCGGGGCGACGGGAGACCCAGTACTTC
NA TRBJ1-5 TRBV5-1 few CASSLWGREEDPQHF TGCGCCAGCAGCTTGTGGGGCCGGGAGGAAGACCCCCAGCATTTT
TRBD2 TRBJ2-2 TRBV7-9 many CASPLLAGGGEELFF TGTGCCAGCCCCCTGTTGGCGGGAGGCGGCGAGGAGCTGTTTTTT
NA TRBJ2-7 TRBV5-1 NA CASSRQGGSYEQYF TGCGCCAGCAGTCGTCAGGGGGGCTCCTACGAGCAGTACTTC